This T cell receptor beta chain originates from a study of CD8+CD57+ T cells in acquired aplastic anemia. Across the study: Healthy-donor CD4+ cells averaged around 10 million reads.

Trimming stripped 3 bases from V and 3 bases from J, with 5 bases between. The CDR3 has 11 amino acids. The V gene's germline CDR1 is SQVTM and CDR2 ANQGSEA. TCR beta VDJ and CDR3 were profiled, and genomic DNA was the template. TCRdb independently ran MiXCR on the reads; one entry per CDR3 protein. The sample consists of a few hundred thousand distinct CDR3 sequences, 30% to 35% of them appearing once. The genes are TRBV29-1 and TRBJ1-2; D remains unclear. This TCR was recovered from a human donor in good health, serving as a control. The sequenced material came from sorted CD4+, CD8+, or CD8+CD57+ T cells (not recorded which) from PBMCs. The CDR3 nucleotides are TGCAGCGTTGACCGGGACTATGGCTACACCTTC. Its protein is CSVDRDYGYTF.